The 8 T cell receptor beta chains below all came from one sample that was sequenced in a study of T cell responses to AZD1222 COVID-19 vaccine. Generated by immunoSEQ multiplex PCR, the TCRdb table keeps only in-frame clones and is missing some. The data show 90,000 to 130,000 clones, with roughly 89% seen just once and around 16% held by the top ten. The source was peripheral blood, collected 28 days after the second AZD1222 dose. These receptors all stem from an adult who received the AZD1222 COVID-19 vaccine.

This clone was counted once. The J gene is TRBJ2-7, the V gene TRBV13; D is unresolved. Per the germline V gene, CDR1 is PRHDT and CDR2 is FYEKMQ (reference sequence). Trimming took off 4 bases at V and 6 bases at J, with 13 bases between the two ends. CDR3 length: 13 residues. DNA of the CDR3: TGTGCCAGCAGCTACTCACTTAGCCTCGAGCAGTACTTC. Translated: CASSYSLSLEQYF.

The chain employs TRBV7-9 and TRBJ1-1; 7 bases match TRBD1. With V trimmed by 8 bases and J by 5 bases, 8 bases remained unmatched. The CDR3 runs to 13 residues. CDR1 SEHNR and CDR2 FQNEAQ come from the germline V gene (reference sequence). The CDR3 DNA reads TGTGCCAGCCAAACAGGGGTTTATACTGAAGCTTTCTTT. It yields the protein CASQTGVYTEAFF.

The rearrangement joins TRBV7-9 to TRBJ1-6, with a possible D match to TRBD1 (6 bases). Trimming took off 2 bases at V and 7 bases at J, with 15 bases between the two ends. CDR3 size: 16 residues. Germline V gives CDR1 SEHNR, CDR2 FQNEAQ (reference sequence). The CDR3 sequence is CASSLWGTGSNSPLHF. CDR3 DNA: TGTGCCAGCAGCTTATGGGGAACAGGGTCCAATTCACCCCTCCACTTT.

The chain recombines TRBV3-1 (or the pseudogene TRBV3-2) with TRBJ1-6; 8 bases match TRBD1. This CDR3 comprises 13 residues. V lost 2 bases, J lost 10 bases, and 1 base stayed unmatched. CDR1 and CDR2 (germline): LGHDT, YNNKEL (reference sequence). CDR3 sequence reads: CASSQTGGSPLHF. CDR3 DNA: TGTGCCAGCAGCCAAACAGGGGGATCACCCCTCCACTTT.

The chain joins TRBV28 to TRBJ2-7, with D uncertain. V shed 5 bases and J shed 0 bases, with 11 bases lying between them. CDR1 and CDR2 (germline): MDHEN, SYDVKM. This CDR3 has 14 amino acids. CDR3 DNA sequence: TGTGCCAGCAGTCCCCGCAAAAGCTCCTACGAGCAGTACTTC. Protein: CASSPRKSSYEQYF.

CDR3 DNA: TGTGCCCCCGAGGGGCGGTGGAATTGGAACACTGAAGCTTTCTTT. As protein: CAPEGRWNWNTEAFF. The gene calls are TRBV10-3 and TRBJ1-1, with D tentatively TRBD1 (5 bases). V lost 11 bases and J 1 base, leaving 20 bases between the germline ends. Germline V CDR1 and CDR2: ENHRY, SYGVKD. The CDR3 loop spans 15 amino acids.

The chain joins TRBV4-1 to TRBJ1-1, with D possibly being TRBD1 (5 bases). This CDR3 has 15 residues. With 0 bases removed from V and 7 bases from J, the gap between germline ends came to 15 bases. Germline V gives CDR1 MGHRA, CDR2 YSYEKL. The CDR3, as DNA: TGCGCCAGCAGCCAAGAGGTGTCAGGGAGCCTTGAAGCTTTCTTT. This gives the protein CASSQEVSGSLEAFF.

V gene TRBV5-1 combines with J gene TRBJ2-5, with 9 bases fitting TRBD1. There are 15 residues in the CDR3. The trim removed 4 bases at V and 2 bases at J, leaving 6 bases unmatched. In germline, CDR1 is SGHRS, CDR2 YFSETQ. The CDR3 sequence is CASSIGTGTQETQYF. The CDR3 DNA reads TGCGCCAGCAGCATCGGGACAGGGACTCAAGAGACCCAGTACTTC.